The rows below give T cell receptor beta chains drawn from one sample of a study of blood T cells in healthy people across ages. TCRdb re-called the 5' RACE reads with MiXCR, one entry per CDR3 protein. The sample lists some 1.4 million distinct CDR3 sequences, roughly 40% seen once, with roughly 7.9% in the top ten. The sequencing input was blood. The receptors derive from a woman between 18 and 29 years old in good health. Both conserved end residues are part of each CDR3. The order of the fields is J gene, clone size, CDR3 length, D gene, V gene, CDR3 protein, CDR3 DNA. The D gene is left open where the match is weak. Expanded clones get a size class; other rows say once, few or many, or leave the size out.

j_call: TRBJ2-5
clone_size: -
cdr3_length: 13
d_call: -
v_call: TRBV2
cdr3_aa: CASKRTREETQYF
cdr3_nt: TGTGCCAGCAAACGGACAAGGGAAGAGACCCAGTACTTC

j_call: TRBJ2-7
clone_size: -
cdr3_length: 18
d_call: TRBD1
v_call: TRBV6-2/TRBV6-3
cdr3_aa: CASSIVNPRTGGLYEQYF
cdr3_nt: TGTGCCAGCAGTATCGTAAACCCCAGGACAGGGGGCTTGTACGAGCAGTACTTC

j_call: TRBJ1-2
clone_size: -
cdr3_length: 15
d_call: TRBD1
v_call: TRBV27
cdr3_aa: CASSLLGTGIVGYTF
cdr3_nt: TGTGCCAGCAGTTTACTGGGGACAGGGATTGTCGGCTACACCTTC

j_call: TRBJ2-7
clone_size: many
cdr3_length: 15
d_call: TRBD2
v_call: TRBV6-5
cdr3_aa: CASSYSPSGSYEQYF
cdr3_nt: TGTGCCAGCAGTTATTCTCCTAGCGGCTCCTACGAGCAGTACTTC

j_call: TRBJ2-5
clone_size: once
cdr3_length: 13
d_call: -
v_call: TRBV20-1
cdr3_aa: CSAMGWGLAEQYF
cdr3_nt: TGCAGTGCTATGGGATGGGGGCTAGCGGAGCAGTACTTC

j_call: TRBJ1-1
clone_size: once
cdr3_length: 13
d_call: -
v_call: TRBV10-3
cdr3_aa: CAIGGGGTTETFF
cdr3_nt: TGTGCCATCGGGGGAGGAGGGACCACTGAAACTTTCTTT

j_call: TRBJ2-4
clone_size: once
cdr3_length: 19
d_call: TRBD1
v_call: TRBV5-1
cdr3_aa: CASSLGRDRVDLAKNTQYF
cdr3_nt: TGCGCCAGCAGCTTGGGTAGGGACAGGGTTGACCTAGCCAAAAACACTCAGTACTTC

j_call: TRBJ2-5
clone_size: -
cdr3_length: 15
d_call: -
v_call: TRBV5-1
cdr3_aa: CASSFWWGGGETQYF
cdr3_nt: TGCGCCAGCAGCTTCTGGTGGGGCGGAGGAGAGACCCAGTACTTC

j_call: TRBJ2-3
clone_size: -
cdr3_length: 15
d_call: TRBD2
v_call: TRBV29-1
cdr3_aa: CSVGGASGRTDTQYF
cdr3_nt: TGCAGCGTTGGAGGGGCTAGCGGGAGAACAGATACGCAGTATTTT

j_call: TRBJ2-1
clone_size: -
cdr3_length: 12
d_call: -
v_call: TRBV13
cdr3_aa: CASSLGRDEQFF
cdr3_nt: TGTGCCAGCAGCTTGGGCCGGGATGAGCAGTTCTTC

j_call: TRBJ2-3
clone_size: few
cdr3_length: 17
d_call: TRBD2
v_call: TRBV6-6
cdr3_aa: CASSYPGTSAITDTQYF
cdr3_nt: TGTGCCAGCAGTTACCCTGGGACTAGCGCGATCACAGATACGCAGTATTTT

j_call: TRBJ2-1
clone_size: -
cdr3_length: 17
d_call: TRBD2
v_call: TRBV4-1
cdr3_aa: CASSPQERGNPAPGEFF
cdr3_nt: TGCGCCAGCAGCCCCCAAGAGCGGGGGAATCCGGCCCCAGGGGAGTTCTTC

j_call: TRBJ2-3
clone_size: -
cdr3_length: 12
d_call: -
v_call: TRBV20-1
cdr3_aa: CSAPDLTDTQYF
cdr3_nt: TGCAGTGCCCCGGACCTCACAGATACGCAGTATTTT

j_call: TRBJ2-5
clone_size: -
cdr3_length: 14
d_call: TRBD2
v_call: TRBV10-3
cdr3_aa: CATTGLADQETQYF
cdr3_nt: TGTGCCACTACGGGACTAGCGGACCAAGAGACCCAGTACTTC

j_call: TRBJ2-1
clone_size: -
cdr3_length: 16
d_call: -
v_call: TRBV7-2
cdr3_aa: CASSSRRGGSYNEQFF
cdr3_nt: TGTGCCAGCAGCTCACGACGAGGGGGCTCCTACAATGAGCAGTTCTTC

j_call: TRBJ1-2
clone_size: -
cdr3_length: 15
d_call: -
v_call: TRBV6-6
cdr3_aa: CASSLPRGEGNGYTF
cdr3_nt: TGTGCCAGCAGTCTCCCTAGGGGCGAAGGGAATGGCTACACCTTC

j_call: TRBJ2-4
clone_size: -
cdr3_length: 13
d_call: -
v_call: TRBV14
cdr3_aa: CASGGRGQNIQYF
cdr3_nt: TGTGCCAGCGGGGGGCGCGGTCAAAACATTCAGTACTTC

j_call: TRBJ2-1
clone_size: many
cdr3_length: 13
d_call: TRBD1
v_call: TRBV20-1
cdr3_aa: CSARFGTDHEQFF
cdr3_nt: TGCAGTGCTAGGTTCGGGACAGACCATGAGCAGTTCTTC

j_call: TRBJ2-7
clone_size: many
cdr3_length: 12
d_call: TRBD1
v_call: TRBV20-1
cdr3_aa: CSARQGVYEQYF
cdr3_nt: TGCAGTGCAAGACAGGGGGTGTACGAGCAGTACTTC

j_call: TRBJ1-1
clone_size: few
cdr3_length: 14
d_call: TRBD1
v_call: TRBV5-1
cdr3_aa: CASRPTQGSGEAFF
cdr3_nt: TGCGCCAGCCGACCGACACAGGGGTCGGGTGAAGCTTTCTTT

j_call: TRBJ2-7
clone_size: few
cdr3_length: 14
d_call: TRBD1
v_call: TRBV6-5
cdr3_aa: CASSQGTGVREQYF
cdr3_nt: TGTGCCAGCAGTCAAGGGACAGGGGTTCGCGAGCAGTACTTC

j_call: TRBJ2-3
clone_size: -
cdr3_length: 16
d_call: -
v_call: TRBV18
cdr3_aa: CASSSYELGSTDTQYF
cdr3_nt: TGTGCCAGCTCATCGTACGAGTTGGGAAGCACAGATACGCAGTATTTT

j_call: TRBJ2-7
clone_size: -
cdr3_length: 13
d_call: -
v_call: TRBV20-1
cdr3_aa: CGARVYHNVEQYF
cdr3_nt: TGCGGTGCTAGAGTATACCACAATGTCGAGCAGTACTTC

j_call: TRBJ1-4
clone_size: few
cdr3_length: 13
d_call: -
v_call: TRBV2
cdr3_aa: CASMNERGEKLFF
cdr3_nt: TGTGCCAGCATGAACGAGAGGGGGGAAAAACTGTTTTTT

j_call: TRBJ2-7
clone_size: -
cdr3_length: 14
d_call: -
v_call: TRBV4-1
cdr3_aa: CASSQSPGSYEQYF
cdr3_nt: TGCGCCAGCAGCCAAAGCCCAGGCTCCTACGAGCAGTACTTC

j_call: TRBJ1-2
clone_size: few
cdr3_length: 12
d_call: TRBD1
v_call: TRBV12-3/TRBV12-4
cdr3_aa: CASRGQYYGYTF
cdr3_nt: TGTGCCAGCAGGGGACAGTACTATGGCTACACCTTC

j_call: TRBJ2-1
clone_size: -
cdr3_length: 16
d_call: TRBD2
v_call: TRBV9
cdr3_aa: CASSVEVGTSGSGQFF
cdr3_nt: TGTGCCAGCAGCGTAGAGGTCGGGACTAGCGGGAGTGGGCAGTTCTTC

j_call: TRBJ2-1
clone_size: -
cdr3_length: 18
d_call: TRBD2
v_call: TRBV27
cdr3_aa: CASSLSPSGGSSYNEQFF
cdr3_nt: TGTGCCAGCAGTTTAAGTCCAAGCGGGGGGTCATCCTACAATGAGCAGTTCTTC

j_call: TRBJ1-2
clone_size: -
cdr3_length: 12
d_call: -
v_call: TRBV11-2
cdr3_aa: CASSNSAYGYTF
cdr3_nt: TGTGCCAGCAGCAACAGCGCCTATGGCTACACCTTC

j_call: TRBJ1-4
clone_size: -
cdr3_length: 15
d_call: -
v_call: TRBV6-5
cdr3_aa: CASSYVPGSPEKLFF
cdr3_nt: TGTGCCAGCAGTTACGTTCCAGGAAGCCCTGAAAAACTGTTTTTT

j_call: TRBJ2-7
clone_size: many
cdr3_length: 12
d_call: -
v_call: TRBV7-2
cdr3_aa: CASSLSRAEQYF
cdr3_nt: TGTGCCAGCAGTTTATCCAGGGCAGAGCAGTACTTC

j_call: TRBJ2-1
clone_size: -
cdr3_length: 12
d_call: -
v_call: TRBV2
cdr3_aa: CASRQSAYEQFF
cdr3_nt: TGTGCCAGCAGACAGTCGGCATATGAGCAGTTCTTC

j_call: TRBJ2-1
clone_size: -
cdr3_length: 15
d_call: -
v_call: TRBV20-1
cdr3_aa: CSAPSKGGPGDEQFF
cdr3_nt: TGCAGTGCCCCCAGTAAGGGAGGGCCAGGGGATGAGCAGTTCTTC

j_call: TRBJ1-1
clone_size: -
cdr3_length: 12
d_call: -
v_call: TRBV2
cdr3_aa: CASEGGGTEAFF
cdr3_nt: TGTGCCAGCGAAGGAGGCGGCACTGAAGCTTTCTTT

j_call: TRBJ2-1
clone_size: few
cdr3_length: 16
d_call: -
v_call: TRBV5-1
cdr3_aa: CASSLAGRSLANEQFF
cdr3_nt: TGCGCCAGCAGCTTGGCCGGCAGGTCCTTGGCTAATGAGCAGTTCTTC

j_call: TRBJ1-2
clone_size: once
cdr3_length: 15
d_call: -
v_call: TRBV29-1
cdr3_aa: CSVGSGRDLGRGYTF
cdr3_nt: TGCAGCGTTGGCAGTGGGCGCGATCTCGGGAGGGGCTACACCTTC

j_call: TRBJ2-1
clone_size: -
cdr3_length: 11
d_call: -
v_call: TRBV28
cdr3_aa: CASLSYNEQFF
cdr3_nt: TGTGCCAGCCTCTCCTACAATGAGCAGTTCTTC

j_call: TRBJ2-7
clone_size: few
cdr3_length: 13
d_call: -
v_call: TRBV12-3/TRBV12-4
cdr3_aa: CASSHDREDEQYF
cdr3_nt: TGTGCCAGCAGTCACGACAGGGAGGACGAGCAGTACTTC

j_call: TRBJ1-2
clone_size: -
cdr3_length: 15
d_call: TRBD1
v_call: TRBV6-1
cdr3_aa: CASSEWTGANYGYTF
cdr3_nt: TGTGCCAGCAGTGAATGGACAGGCGCTAACTATGGCTACACCTTC

j_call: TRBJ2-5
clone_size: -
cdr3_length: 15
d_call: TRBD2
v_call: TRBV10-3
cdr3_aa: CAIRVERGGKETQYF
cdr3_nt: TGTGCCATCAGGGTTGAGCGGGGGGGTAAAGAGACCCAGTACTTC

j_call: TRBJ2-7
clone_size: few
cdr3_length: 14
d_call: TRBD2
v_call: TRBV6-7
cdr3_aa: CASSSQTSPPEQYF
cdr3_nt: TGTGCCAGCAGTTCTCAGACTAGCCCGCCGGAGCAGTACTTC

j_call: TRBJ2-5
clone_size: -
cdr3_length: 14
d_call: TRBD2
v_call: TRBV24-1
cdr3_aa: CATGVSGERETQYF
cdr3_nt: TGTGCCACCGGGGTTAGCGGGGAAAGGGAGACCCAGTACTTC

j_call: TRBJ2-2
clone_size: -
cdr3_length: 16
d_call: TRBD1
v_call: TRBV4-2
cdr3_aa: CASSHLRTGETGELFF
cdr3_nt: TGTGCCAGCTCCCACCTACGGACAGGGGAGACCGGGGAGCTGTTTTTT

j_call: TRBJ2-2
clone_size: -
cdr3_length: 14
d_call: -
v_call: TRBV20-1
cdr3_aa: CSALTGTNTGELFF
cdr3_nt: TGCAGTGCTCTGACCGGGACAAACACCGGGGAGCTGTTTTTT

j_call: TRBJ2-1
clone_size: few
cdr3_length: 13
d_call: TRBD1
v_call: TRBV28
cdr3_aa: CAGQQGLYNEQFF
cdr3_nt: TGTGCCGGCCAACAGGGGTTATACAATGAGCAGTTCTTC

j_call: TRBJ1-6
clone_size: -
cdr3_length: 15
d_call: -
v_call: TRBV6-1
cdr3_aa: CASSDWGRDNSPLHF
cdr3_nt: TGTGCCAGCAGTGATTGGGGAAGGGATAATTCACCCCTCCACTTT

j_call: TRBJ2-3
clone_size: few
cdr3_length: 13
d_call: -
v_call: TRBV3-1
cdr3_aa: CASSRQQGGTQYF
cdr3_nt: TGTGCCAGCAGCCGCCAACAGGGGGGGACGCAGTATTTT